Following are 9 T cell receptor beta chains from one sample sequenced in a study of blood T cell repertoires in COVID-19. Sequenced by immunoSEQ multiplex PCR; TCRdb stores in-frame clones only, minus some. This table holds approximately 45,000 clones, almost 90% found once. Sample: peripheral blood. These receptors originate from a human donor in a cohort sampled during active COVID-19.

This chain uses TRBV5-1 with TRBJ1-5; the D gene is possibly TRBD1 (6 bases). CDR3 size: 14 residues. Germline lookup yields CDR1 SGHRS and CDR2 YFSETQ. V was cut by 4 bases and J by 5 bases, with 13 bases left in between. In DNA form, the CDR3 reads TGCGCCAGCAGCCCGGGGACAAATGATCAGCCCCAGCATTTT. Amino acid sequence: CASSPGTNDQPQHF.

J is TRBJ1-5 and V is TRBV6-5; D remains ambiguous. Per germline, CDR1 MNHEY and CDR2 SVGAGI. The V end was cut by 9 bases, the J end by 0 bases, with 15 bases between. CDR3 length: 15 residues. The CDR3 protein is CASQEVIYSNQPQHF. CDR3 coding DNA: TGTGCCAGTCAGGAGGTCATCTATAGCAATCAGCCCCAGCATTTT.

A note on this clone: The identical CDR3 is also encoded by other nucleotide sequences in the sample. This chain links TRBV19 with TRBJ2-5; D is uncertain. This CDR3 region has 11 residues. Germline CDR1 LNHDA, CDR2 SQIVND (reference sequence). The ends were cut back, 3 bases at V and 5 bases at J, with 4 bases in the middle. The CDR3 DNA reads as TGTGCCAGTAGTATTATGGAGACCCAGTACTTC. As protein: CASSIMETQYF.

The chain has TRBV27 and TRBJ2-7; weak D call: TRBD2 (6 bases). V lost 2 bases, J lost 0 bases, and 8 bases lay in between. CDR1 and CDR2 (germline): MNHEY, SMNVEV (reference sequence). The CDR3 has 14 amino acids. The CDR3 DNA is TGTGCCAGCAGTTTAAAGGGACTCTCCTACGAGCAGTACTTC. Translated, it gives CASSLKGLSYEQYF.

This sequence joins TRBV30 and TRBJ1-6; no clear D. With 2 bases removed from V and 8 bases from J, the gap between germline ends came to 10 bases. Germline CDR1 and CDR2: GTSNPN and SVGIG (reference sequence). The CDR3 spans 13 residues. The CDR3 reads CAWSQTTDSPLHF. In nucleotides, the CDR3 is TGTGCCTGGAGTCAAACTACTGATTCACCCCTCCACTTT.

The V call is TRBV5-4, the J call TRBJ2-7; the match to TRBD1 covers 9 bases. There are 18 residues in the CDR3. After removal of 2 bases from V and 2 bases from J, the junction contained 14 bases not matched to a gene. In germline, CDR1 is SGHNT, CDR2 YYREEE (reference sequence). The CDR3 sequence: CASSLHPGQGPDPYEQYF. CDR3 nucleotides: TGTGCCAGCAGCTTACACCCGGGACAGGGCCCCGACCCCTACGAGCAGTACTTC. Together with reference TRBV5-4 and TRBJ2-7, the CDR3 gives the full variable domain: ETGVTQSPTHLIKTRGQQVTLRCSSQSGHNTVSWYQQALGQGPQFIFQYYREEENGRGNFPPRFSGLQFPNYSSELNVNALELDDSALYLCASSLHPGQGPDPYEQYFGPGTRLTVT.

V usage is TRBV9 and J usage is TRBJ2-7; the D gene is possibly TRBD1 (5 bases). This CDR3 is 12 amino acids long. V gave up 4 bases and J gave up 5 bases, with 10 bases separating them. CDR1 SGDLS and CDR2 YYNGEE come from the germline V gene. In DNA, the CDR3 is TGTGCCAGCAGCACAGGACCGAACGAGCAGTACTTC. The encoded protein is CASSTGPNEQYF.

V usage is TRBV7-4 and J usage is TRBJ2-5, with 8 bases that match TRBD2. This CDR3 region has 15 residues. Germline CDR1 is SGHVT and CDR2 is SQSDAQ. The trim removed 11 bases at V and 2 bases at J, leaving 13 bases unmatched. The CDR3: CAHPRVAGRQETQYF. CDR3 bases: TGTGCCCACCCTAGGGTAGCGGGGAGACAAGAGACCCAGTACTTC.

J is TRBJ1-2 and V is TRBV5-1; TRBD1 matches at 9 bases. The V gene end was trimmed by 4 bases and the J gene end by 8 bases; junction bases not matched to a gene: 21. Germline lookup yields CDR1 SGHRS and CDR2 YFSETQ. The CDR3 runs 18 residues. This CDR3 reads CASSPTGQGTLLRGGYTF. The CDR3 nucleotides read TGCGCCAGCAGCCCTACCGGACAGGGGACTCTACTGAGGGGGGGCTACACCTTC. Filled out from reference TRBV5-1 and TRBJ1-2, the complete variable domain reads KAGVTQTPRYLIKTRGQQVTLSCSPISGHRSVSWYQQTPGQGLQFLFEYFSETQRNKGNFPGRFSGRQFSNSRSEMNVSTLELGDSALYLCASSPTGQGTLLRGGYTFGSGTRLTVV.